This T cell receptor (beta chain) is from a study of blood T cell repertoires in COVID-19. Looking at the study overall: The study drew acute and convalescent COVID-19 samples from the United States, Italy and Spain. Nucleic acid was either cDNA or gDNA, and it came from T cells, B-cell-depleted T cells, or PBMCs.

Germline V CDR1 and CDR2: SGHNT, YYREEE (reference sequence). The junction had 7 bases not matched to a gene; V was cut back by 0 bases and J by 3 bases. The CDR3 is made up of 17 amino acids. In the original workflow: Counts of nucleated cells, estimated from reference gene primer amplification, were obtained. Generated by immunoSEQ multiplex PCR, the TCRdb table keeps only in-frame clones and is missing some. Clone size and the V and J calls come from that table; the DNA yielded D and trimming. In the table there are tens of thousands of clones, about 80% of which are singletons. The sequence was obtained from a woman between 65 and 79 years old with acute or convalescent COVID-19. The V and J genes are TRBV5-4 and TRBJ2-3, with TRBD2 matching over 10 bases. The specimen was peripheral blood. CDR3 sequence reads: CASSLGVLAGVTDTQYF. CDR3 coding DNA: TGTGCCAGCAGCTTGGGGGTTCTAGCGGGAGTAACAGATACGCAGTATTTT.